This TCR beta chain was profiled in a study of T-cell reconstitution after alpha-beta-depleted transplantation in children. TCRbeta library construction was performed incorporating unique molecular identifiers. A single record per CDR3 protein comes from TCRdb applying MiXCR to the PCR reads. Here the sample spans roughly 610,000 distinct CDR3 sequences, 10% to 13% being singletons. V was cut by 1 base and J by 5 bases, with 17 bases left in between. CDR1 is LNHDA, CDR2 SQIVND, per germline (reference sequence). CDR3 length equals 16 residues. The TCR originated in a human donor who donated a stem cell graft to a child with acute myeloid leukemia. V is TRBV19 and J is TRBJ2-5; weak D call: TRBD2 (5 bases). The sample was PBMCs from the stem cell graft donor, taken from the stem cell graft. This CDR3 is CASSIVFMRVEETQYF. The CDR3 DNA sequence: TGTGCCAGTAGTATAGTGTTTATGCGGGTAGAGGAGACCCAGTACTTC.